The T cell receptor beta chain described here comes from a study of OX40 agonist ivuxolimab in advanced cancers. Autoimmune disease history or systemic immunosuppression disqualified patients. The CDR3 is made up of 14 amino acids. CDR1 is MNHGY and CDR2 is SAAAGT in the germline V gene. The V end was cut by 6 bases, the J end by 3 bases, with 14 bases between. Study-level findings and limits: There was clonal expansion of CD4+ and CD8+ blood T cells by week 6 at 0.1 to 3.0 mg/kg.

Data came from immunoSEQ multiplex PCR; TCRdb stores just in-frame clones and leaves some out. The sample contains approximately 74,000 clones, approximately 80% of which appear only once. Points on this clone: Its antigen remains unidentified.

The clonotype was recovered from an adult with an advanced solid tumor such as melanoma, head and neck, liver or kidney cancer. The sequencing used CD4+ or CD8+ T cells sorted from blood, collected in a trial of the OX40 agonist ivuxolimab. J is TRBJ1-2 and V is TRBV6-8; perhaps TRBD1 as D (5 bases). Here the CDR3 DNA reads TGTGCCAGCAGCTTCCCAGGGATCCACTATGGCTACACCTTC. Translating gives CASSFPGIHYGYTF.